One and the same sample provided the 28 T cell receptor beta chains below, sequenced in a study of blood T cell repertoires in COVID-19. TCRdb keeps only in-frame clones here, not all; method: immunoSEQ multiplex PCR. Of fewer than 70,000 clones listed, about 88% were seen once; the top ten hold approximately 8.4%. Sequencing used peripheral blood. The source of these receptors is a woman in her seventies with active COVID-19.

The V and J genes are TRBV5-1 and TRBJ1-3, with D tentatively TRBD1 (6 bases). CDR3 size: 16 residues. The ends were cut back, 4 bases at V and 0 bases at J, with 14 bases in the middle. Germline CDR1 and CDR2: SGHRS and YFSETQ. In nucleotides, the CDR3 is TGCGCCAGCAGCCCCAGACAGGCGAGCTCTGGAAACACCATATATTTT. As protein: CASSPRQASSGNTIYF.

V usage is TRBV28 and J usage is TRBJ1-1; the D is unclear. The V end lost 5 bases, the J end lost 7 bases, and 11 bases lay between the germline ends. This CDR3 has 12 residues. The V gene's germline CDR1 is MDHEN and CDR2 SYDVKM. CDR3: CASSLTSIEAFF. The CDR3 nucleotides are TGTGCCAGCAGTCTCACAAGTATTGAAGCTTTCTTT. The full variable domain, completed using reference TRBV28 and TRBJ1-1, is DVKVTQSSRYLVKRTGEKVFLECVQDMDHENMFWYRQDPGLGLRLIYFSYDVKMKEKGDIPEGYSVSREKKERFSLILESASTNQTSMYLCASSLTSIEAFFGQGTRLTVV.

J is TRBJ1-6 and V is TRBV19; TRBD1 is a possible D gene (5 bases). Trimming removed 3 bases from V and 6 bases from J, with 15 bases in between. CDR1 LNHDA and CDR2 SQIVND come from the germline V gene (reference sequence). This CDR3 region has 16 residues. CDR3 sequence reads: CASSMIGVGGNSPLHF. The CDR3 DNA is TGTGCCAGTAGTATGATTGGAGTCGGGGGTAATTCACCCCTCCACTTT.

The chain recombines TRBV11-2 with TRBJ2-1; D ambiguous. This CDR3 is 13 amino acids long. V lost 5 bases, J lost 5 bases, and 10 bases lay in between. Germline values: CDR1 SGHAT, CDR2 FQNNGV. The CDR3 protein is CASSPGINNEQFF. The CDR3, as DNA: TGTGCCAGCAGCCCCGGTATAAACAATGAGCAGTTCTTC.

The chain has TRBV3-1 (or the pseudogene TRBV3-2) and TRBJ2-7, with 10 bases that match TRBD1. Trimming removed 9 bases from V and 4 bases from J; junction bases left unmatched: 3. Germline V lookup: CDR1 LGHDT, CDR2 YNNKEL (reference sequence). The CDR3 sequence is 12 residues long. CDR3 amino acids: CASPGQGYEQYF. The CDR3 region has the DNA TGTGCCAGTCCGGGACAGGGGTACGAGCAGTACTTC.

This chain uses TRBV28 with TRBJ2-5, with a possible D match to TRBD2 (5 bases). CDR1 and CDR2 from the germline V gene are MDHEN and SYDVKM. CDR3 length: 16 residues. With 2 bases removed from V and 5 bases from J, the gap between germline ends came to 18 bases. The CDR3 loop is CASSLPNSVQEETQYF. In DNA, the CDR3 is TGTGCCAGCAGTTTACCCAATAGCGTTCAGGAGGAGACCCAGTACTTC.

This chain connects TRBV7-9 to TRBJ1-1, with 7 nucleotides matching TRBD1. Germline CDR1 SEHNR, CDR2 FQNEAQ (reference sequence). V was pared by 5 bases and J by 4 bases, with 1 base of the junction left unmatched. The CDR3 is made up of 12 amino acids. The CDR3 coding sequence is TGTGCCAGCAGCCAGGGGGTCACTGAAGCTTTCTTT. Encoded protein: CASSQGVTEAFF. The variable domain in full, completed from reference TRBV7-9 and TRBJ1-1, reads DTGVSQNPRHKITKRGQNVTFRCDPISEHNRLYWYRQTLGQGPEFLTYFQNEAQLEKSRLLSDRFSAERPKGSFSTLEIQRTEQGDSAMYLCASSQGVTEAFFGQGTRLTVV.

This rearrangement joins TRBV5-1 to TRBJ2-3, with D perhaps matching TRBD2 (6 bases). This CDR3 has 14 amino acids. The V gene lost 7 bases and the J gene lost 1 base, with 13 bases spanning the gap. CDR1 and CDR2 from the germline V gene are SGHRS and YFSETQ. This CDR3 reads CASRGIWGTDTQYF. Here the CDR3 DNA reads TGCGCCAGCCGGGGGATTTGGGGCACAGATACGCAGTATTTT.

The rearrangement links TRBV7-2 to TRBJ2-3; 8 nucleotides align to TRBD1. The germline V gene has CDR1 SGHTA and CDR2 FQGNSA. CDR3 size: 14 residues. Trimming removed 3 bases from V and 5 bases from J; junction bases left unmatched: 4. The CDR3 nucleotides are TGTGCCAGCAGCTTGATGACAGGGGAAGATACGCAGTATTTT. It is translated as CASSLMTGEDTQYF. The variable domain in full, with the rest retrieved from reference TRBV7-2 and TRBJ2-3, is GAGVSQSPSNKVTEKGKDVELRCDPISGHTALYWYRQSLGQGLEFLIYFQGNSAPDKSGLPSDRFSAERTGGSVSTLTIQRTQQEDSAVYLCASSLMTGEDTQYFGPGTRLTVL.

The CDR3 sequence is CASSPENTEAFF. The CDR3 DNA is TGTGCCAGCAGCCCAGAGAACACTGAAGCTTTCTTT. V and J are TRBV5-4 and TRBJ1-1, with no clear D. There are 12 residues in the CDR3. V gave up 4 bases and J gave up 1 base, with 5 bases separating them. CDR1 and CDR2 from the germline V gene are SGHNT and YYREEE (reference sequence).

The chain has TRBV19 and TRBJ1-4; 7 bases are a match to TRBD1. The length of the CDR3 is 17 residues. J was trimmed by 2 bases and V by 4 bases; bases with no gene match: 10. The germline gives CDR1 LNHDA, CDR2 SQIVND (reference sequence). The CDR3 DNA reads TGTGCCAGTAGTAGCCGGCCCAGGGGGGTCACTAATGAAAAACTGTTTTTT. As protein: CASSSRPRGVTNEKLFF.

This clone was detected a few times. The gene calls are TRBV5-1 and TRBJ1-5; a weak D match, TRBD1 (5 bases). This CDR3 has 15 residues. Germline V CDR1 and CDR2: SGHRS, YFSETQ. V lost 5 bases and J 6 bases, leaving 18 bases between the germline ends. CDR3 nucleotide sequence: TGCGCCAGCAGTTTCGACAGCACCCCTGGTCAGCCCCAGCATTTT. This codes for CASSFDSTPGQPQHF.

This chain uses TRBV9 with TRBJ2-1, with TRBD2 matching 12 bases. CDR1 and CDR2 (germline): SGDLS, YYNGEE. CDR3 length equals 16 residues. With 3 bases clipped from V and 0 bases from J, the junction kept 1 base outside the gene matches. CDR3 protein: CASSAGLAGSYNEQFF. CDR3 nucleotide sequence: TGTGCCAGCAGCGCGGGACTAGCGGGCTCCTACAATGAGCAGTTCTTC.

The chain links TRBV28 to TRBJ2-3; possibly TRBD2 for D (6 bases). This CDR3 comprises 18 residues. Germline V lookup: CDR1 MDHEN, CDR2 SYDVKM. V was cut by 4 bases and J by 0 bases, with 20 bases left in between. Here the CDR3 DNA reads TGTGCCAGCAGTTCTTTCATGAGGGCGGGGTCTAGCACAGATACGCAGTATTTT. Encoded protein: CASSSFMRAGSSTDTQYF.

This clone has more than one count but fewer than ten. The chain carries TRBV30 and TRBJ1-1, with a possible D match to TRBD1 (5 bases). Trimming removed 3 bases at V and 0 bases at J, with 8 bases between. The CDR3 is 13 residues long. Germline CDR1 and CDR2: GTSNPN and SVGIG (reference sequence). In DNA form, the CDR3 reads TGTGCCTGGAGAACAGGTGTGAACACTGAAGCTTTCTTT. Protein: CAWRTGVNTEAFF.

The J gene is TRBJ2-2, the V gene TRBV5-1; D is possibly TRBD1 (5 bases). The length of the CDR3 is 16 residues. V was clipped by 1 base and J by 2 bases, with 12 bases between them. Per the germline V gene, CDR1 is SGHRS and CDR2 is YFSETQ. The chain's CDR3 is CASSLSRGLNTGELFF. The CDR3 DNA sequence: TGCGCCAGCAGCTTGAGTAGGGGCCTAAACACCGGGGAGCTGTTTTTT.

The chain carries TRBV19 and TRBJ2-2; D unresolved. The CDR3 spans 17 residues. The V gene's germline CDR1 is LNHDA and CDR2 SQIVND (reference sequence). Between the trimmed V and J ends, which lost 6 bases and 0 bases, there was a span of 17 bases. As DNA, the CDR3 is TGTGCCAGTAGCCCCCACTCGATACCTACGAACACCGGGGAGCTGTTTTTT. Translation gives CASSPHSIPTNTGELFF.

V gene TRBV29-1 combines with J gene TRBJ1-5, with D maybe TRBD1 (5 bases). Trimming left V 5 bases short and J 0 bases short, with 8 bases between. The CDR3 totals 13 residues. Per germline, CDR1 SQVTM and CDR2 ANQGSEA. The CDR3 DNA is TGCAGCGTTAGACAGTATAGCAATCAGCCCCAGCATTTT. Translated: CSVRQYSNQPQHF.

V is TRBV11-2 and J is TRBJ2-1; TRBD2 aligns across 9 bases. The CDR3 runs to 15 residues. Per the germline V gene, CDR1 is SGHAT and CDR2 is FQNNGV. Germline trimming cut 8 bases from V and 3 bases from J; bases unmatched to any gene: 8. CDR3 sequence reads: CASGPGTSFYNEQFF. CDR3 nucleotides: TGTGCCAGCGGACCCGGGACTAGCTTCTACAATGAGCAGTTCTTC.

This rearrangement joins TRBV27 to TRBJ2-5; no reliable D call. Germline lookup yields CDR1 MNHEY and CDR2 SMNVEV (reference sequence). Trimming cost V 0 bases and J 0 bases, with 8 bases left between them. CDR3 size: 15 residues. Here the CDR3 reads CASSLSTWYQETQYF. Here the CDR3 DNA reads TGTGCCAGCAGTTTATCTACTTGGTACCAAGAGACCCAGTACTTC.

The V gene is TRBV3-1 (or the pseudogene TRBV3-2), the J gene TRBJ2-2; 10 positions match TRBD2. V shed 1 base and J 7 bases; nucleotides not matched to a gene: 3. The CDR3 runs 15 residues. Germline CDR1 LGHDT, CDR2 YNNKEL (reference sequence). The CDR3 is CASSQGAGGIGELFF. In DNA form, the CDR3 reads TGTGCCAGCAGCCAAGGAGCGGGAGGGATCGGGGAGCTGTTTTTT.

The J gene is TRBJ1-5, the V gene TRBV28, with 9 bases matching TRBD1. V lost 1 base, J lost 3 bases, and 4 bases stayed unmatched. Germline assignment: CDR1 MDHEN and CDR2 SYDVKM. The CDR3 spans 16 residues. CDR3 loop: CASSLSDRGLNQPQHF. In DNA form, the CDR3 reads TGTGCCAGCAGTTTATCGGACAGGGGCCTCAATCAGCCCCAGCATTTT.

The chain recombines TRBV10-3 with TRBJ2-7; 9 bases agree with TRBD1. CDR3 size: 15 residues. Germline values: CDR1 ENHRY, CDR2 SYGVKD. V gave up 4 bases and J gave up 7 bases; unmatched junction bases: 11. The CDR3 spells CAISVEGTGIWEQYF. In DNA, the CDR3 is TGTGCCATCAGTGTGGAAGGGACAGGGATATGGGAGCAGTACTTC.

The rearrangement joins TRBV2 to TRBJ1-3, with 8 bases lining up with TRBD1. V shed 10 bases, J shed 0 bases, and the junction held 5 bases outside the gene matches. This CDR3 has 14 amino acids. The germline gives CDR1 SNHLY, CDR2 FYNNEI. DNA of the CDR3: TGTGCCACCAGGACAGGGTCCTCTGGAAACACCATATATTTT. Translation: CATRTGSSGNTIYF.

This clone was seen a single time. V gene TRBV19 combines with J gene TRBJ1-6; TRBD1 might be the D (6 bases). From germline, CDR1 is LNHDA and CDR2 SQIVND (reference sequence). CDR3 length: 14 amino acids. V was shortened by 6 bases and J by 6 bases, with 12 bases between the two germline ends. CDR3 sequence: CASRVQGFNSPLHF. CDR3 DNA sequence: TGTGCCAGTAGGGTACAGGGATTTAATTCACCCCTCCACTTT.

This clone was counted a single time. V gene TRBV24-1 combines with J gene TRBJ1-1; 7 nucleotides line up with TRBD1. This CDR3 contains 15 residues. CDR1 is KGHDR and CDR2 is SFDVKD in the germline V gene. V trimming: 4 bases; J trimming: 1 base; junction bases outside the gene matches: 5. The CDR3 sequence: CATSERGLGNTEAFF. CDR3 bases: TGTGCCACCAGTGAGAGGGGGCTAGGGAACACTGAAGCTTTCTTT.

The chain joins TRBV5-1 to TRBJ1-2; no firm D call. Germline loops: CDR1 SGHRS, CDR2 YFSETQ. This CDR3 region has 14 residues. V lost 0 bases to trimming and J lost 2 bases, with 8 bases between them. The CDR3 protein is CASSLEESNYGYTF. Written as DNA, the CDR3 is TGCGCCAGCAGCTTGGAAGAGAGCAACTATGGCTACACCTTC. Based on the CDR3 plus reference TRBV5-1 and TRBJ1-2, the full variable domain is KAGVTQTPRYLIKTRGQQVTLSCSPISGHRSVSWYQQTPGQGLQFLFEYFSETQRNKGNFPGRFSGRQFSNSRSEMNVSTLELGDSALYLCASSLEESNYGYTFGSGTRLTVV.

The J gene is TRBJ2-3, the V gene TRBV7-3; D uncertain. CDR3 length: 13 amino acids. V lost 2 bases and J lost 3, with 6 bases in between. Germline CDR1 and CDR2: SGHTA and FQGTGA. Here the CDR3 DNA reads TGTGCCAGCAGCTTAGGCTCTACAGATACGCAGTATTTT. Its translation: CASSLGSTDTQYF.